The 2 T cell receptor beta chains below all came from one sample that was sequenced in a study of regulatory T cells in long-lasting Graves disease. Time point described: newly diagnosed GD, antithyroid drugs for less than 3 months. The TCR library used RNA extracted from PBMCs. With iRepertoire HTBI primers and Arm-PCR of CDR3 regions, TCR beta libraries were built. TCRdb reprocessed the multiplex PCR reads with MiXCR, giving one entry per CDR3 protein. The sample carries 450,000 to 500,000 distinct CDR3 sequences, under 20% recorded once. In addition, the sample was reused for a study of T cells in Graves' hyperthyroidism and ophthalmopathy.

This specimen was peripheral blood mononuclear cells (PBMCs), taken at new diagnosis, from a patient treated with antithyroid drugs. The receptors originated from a man between 40 and 49 years old with Graves disease.

The table lists this clonotype with many counts. The V and J genes are TRBV5-1 and TRBJ2-2; D unclear. The CDR3 consists of 14 residues. The V gene's germline CDR1 is SGHRS and CDR2 YFSETQ. V lost 0 bases to trimming and J lost 5 bases, with 8 bases between them. Here the CDR3 reads CASSLELGTGELFF. In DNA, the CDR3 is TGCGCCAGCAGCTTGGAGCTGGGGACCGGGGAGCTGTTTTTT.

This clonotype was observed at least ten times. The chain is built from TRBV12-3 or TRBV12-4 and TRBJ1-5; tentatively, D is TRBD1 (6 bases). CDR3 size: 15 residues. Trimming removed 4 bases from V and 2 bases from J, with 12 bases in between. For the CDR3, the DNA is TGTGCCAGCAGTTGGAGGGGGTTGGGCAATCAGCCCCAGCATTTT. It is translated as CASSWRGLGNQPQHF.